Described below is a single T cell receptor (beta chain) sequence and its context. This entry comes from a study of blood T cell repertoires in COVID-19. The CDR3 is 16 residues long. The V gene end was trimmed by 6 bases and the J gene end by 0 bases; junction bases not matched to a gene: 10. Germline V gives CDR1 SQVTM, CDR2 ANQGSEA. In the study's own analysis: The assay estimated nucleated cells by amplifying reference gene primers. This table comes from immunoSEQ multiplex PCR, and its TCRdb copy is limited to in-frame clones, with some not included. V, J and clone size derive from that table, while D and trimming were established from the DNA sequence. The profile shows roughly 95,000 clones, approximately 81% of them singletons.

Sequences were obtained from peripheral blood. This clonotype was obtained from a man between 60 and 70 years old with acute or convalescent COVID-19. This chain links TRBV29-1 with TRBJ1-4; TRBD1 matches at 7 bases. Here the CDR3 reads CSVSLQGEATNEKLFF. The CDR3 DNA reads TGCAGCGTCTCCCTGCAGGGGGAAGCAACTAATGAAAAACTGTTTTTT.